A single T cell receptor beta chain is shown here with its context. Its antigen is currently unknown. Germline is not matched at one junction end, which may reflect a read error. The PCR ran on 60 Vbeta and 13 Jbeta primers. Sequencing was performed with immunoSEQ multiplex PCR; in TCRdb, only in-frame clones are kept and a portion is missing. The data show approximately 110,000 clones, with roughly 70% seen just once and less than 4.5% held by the top ten. This record belongs to a study of cytomegalovirus exposure and HLA in healthy donors. On the study more broadly: T cells numbering 150 million to 200 million yielded some 100 million unique TCR beta sequences in an earlier analysis. Study-wide results and limits: The study designated roughly 150 TCR beta chains cytomegalovirus-associated. V- and J-gene trimming of TCR beta was linked (in a later analysis) to a missense DCLRE1C variant.

This CDR3 contains 15 residues. Germline values: CDR1 SSHAT, CDR2 FNYEAQ (reference sequence). The rearrangement links TRBV7-7 to TRBJ2-2; 7 nucleotides line up with TRBD2. This receptor was obtained from a woman in her thirties or forties in good health and CMV-seronegative. The sequencing sample was made of PBMCs. This chain's CDR3 is CASSLATGGTGELFF. CDR3 DNA: TGTGCTAGCAGCTTAGCGACGGGAGGCACCGGGGAGCTGTTTTTT.